The 17 T cell receptor beta chains below come from one sample, sequenced in a study of post-analysis software for immune sequencing data. Included in the TCR beta cDNA libraries were unique molecular identifiers. In TCRdb, the PCR reads were re-called with MiXCR into one record per CDR3 protein. The table has roughly 600,000 distinct CDR3 sequences, roughly 45% seen once. Study-level findings and limits: Compared with controls, patients had more of roughly five TRBV segments, including TRBV5-6, TRBV5-1 and TRBV20-1.

These receptors are not linked to any known antigen. Material: blood. All receptors derive from a girl between 10 and 17 years old with multiple sclerosis.

This clonotype was observed a handful of times. The chain carries TRBV29-1 and TRBJ1-1; D is unresolved. V gave up 4 bases and J gave up 1 base, with 16 bases separating them. The CDR3 has 15 residues. Germline V gene sequence: CDR1 SQVTM, CDR2 ANQGSEA. The CDR3 spells CSVVSIWRENTEAFF. CDR3 coding DNA: TGCAGCGTTGTATCTATTTGGAGAGAGAACACTGAAGCTTTCTTT.

The chain combines TRBV12-3 or TRBV12-4 with TRBJ2-5; 7 positions agree with TRBD2. The junction had 4 bases not matched to a gene; V was cut back by 7 bases and J by 2 bases. The CDR3 is made up of 13 amino acids. The CDR3 here is CASTWGLQETQYF. CDR3 sequence (DNA): TGTGCCAGCACCTGGGGACTACAAGAGACCCAGTACTTC.

The genes are TRBV12-3 or TRBV12-4 and TRBJ1-2, with unresolved D. The CDR3 loop spans 15 amino acids. V was shortened by 3 bases and J by 1 base, with 12 bases between the two germline ends. CDR3 bases: TGTGCCAGCAGTTTTACGTCAGGTTTTAACTATGGCTACACCTTC. As protein: CASSFTSGFNYGYTF.

This chain links TRBV7-8 with TRBJ2-7; D is perhaps TRBD1 (6 bases). The CDR3 has 13 residues. The germline gives CDR1 SGHVS, CDR2 FQNEAQ. The V and J ends lost 5 bases and 5 bases respectively, with 13 bases between them. The CDR3 reads CASSTQGFHEQYF. The CDR3, as DNA: TGTGCCAGCAGCACCCAGGGGTTTCACGAGCAGTACTTC.

This rearrangement joins TRBV7-2 to TRBJ2-2; no reliable D call. The ends were cut back, 2 bases at V and 2 bases at J, with 3 bases in the middle. CDR3 length: 13 amino acids. Germline lookup yields CDR1 SGHTA and CDR2 FQGNSA. Written as DNA, the CDR3 is TGTGCCAGCAGCTTACTTAACACCGGGGAGCTGTTTTTT. This gives the protein CASSLLNTGELFF. Based on the CDR3 plus reference TRBV7-2 and TRBJ2-2, the full variable domain is GAGVSQSPSNKVTEKGKDVELRCDPISGHTALYWYRQSLGQGLEFLIYFQGNSAPDKSGLPSDRFSAERTGGSVSTLTIQRTQQEDSAVYLCASSLLNTGELFFGEGSRLTVL.

This clonotype came up a few times. V is TRBV6-4 and J is TRBJ2-3; 8 bases line up with TRBD2. Germline CDR1 MRHNA, CDR2 SNTAGT. Losses at the gene ends were 0 bases for V and 12 bases for J; bases not matched to a gene: 5. The CDR3 sequence is 13 residues long. In DNA form, the CDR3 reads TGTGCCAGCAGTGACTCCACACTAGCGGATCAGTATTTT. Amino acid sequence: CASSDSTLADQYF.

The J gene is TRBJ2-3, the V gene TRBV6-5; D is unresolved. Germline V CDR1 and CDR2: MNHEY, SVGAGI. V lost 6 bases and J 6 bases, leaving 16 bases between the germline ends. This CDR3 contains 14 residues. CDR3 sequence reads: CASSRVSPSDTQYF. DNA of the CDR3: TGTGCCAGCAGCCGTGTGTCCCCGTCGGATACGCAGTATTTT.

The rearrangement links TRBV10-3 to TRBJ1-2, with TRBD1 identical over 7 bases. The CDR3 covers 15 residues. Germline V CDR1 and CDR2: ENHRY, SYGVKD. Trimming at V came to 0 bases and at J to 8 bases, leaving 9 bases not matched to a gene. This CDR3 reads CAISESIETGSGYTF. The CDR3 bases are TGTGCCATCAGTGAGTCAATCGAGACAGGGAGCGGCTACACCTTC.

This chain links TRBV28 with TRBJ1-2; 12 bases are a match to TRBD1. With V trimmed by 6 bases and J by 7 bases, 12 bases remained unmatched. This CDR3 has 16 amino acids. The germline V gene encodes CDR1 MDHEN and CDR2 SYDVKM. CDR3 loop: CASRTHRDRGHGGYTF. CDR3 sequence (DNA): TGTGCCAGCAGAACCCATCGGGACAGGGGGCATGGTGGCTACACCTTC.

The table lists this clonotype with a few counts. The chain couples TRBV7-2 to TRBJ2-5, with 7 bases lining up with TRBD2. V was pared by 4 bases and J by 1 base, with 6 bases of the junction left unmatched. The CDR3 loop spans 15 amino acids. The germline CDR1 and CDR2 sequences are SGHTA and FQGNSA. This chain's CDR3 is CASSSGWTSQETQYF. The CDR3 region has the DNA TGTGCCAGCAGCTCTGGATGGACTAGCCAAGAGACCCAGTACTTC.

The gene calls are TRBV9 and TRBJ2-7; D is perhaps TRBD1 or TRBD2 (5 bases each). V lost 0 bases, J lost 5 bases, and 21 bases lay in between. This CDR3 is 17 amino acids long. Germline loops: CDR1 SGDLS, CDR2 YYNGEE. Here the CDR3 DNA reads TGTGCCAGCAGCGTAGCCCCCTCGGGACGTGCTCGGAACGAGCAGTACTTC. It is translated as CASSVAPSGRARNEQYF.

The rearrangement joins TRBV11-2 to TRBJ2-1; perhaps TRBD1 as D (6 bases). The CDR3 totals 14 residues. Trimming left V 8 bases short and J 0 bases short, with 11 bases between. Germline CDR1 SGHAT, CDR2 FQNNGV. The CDR3 sequence is CASRQESSYNEQFF. The CDR3 nucleotides read TGTGCCAGCCGACAGGAGAGCTCCTACAATGAGCAGTTCTTC.

This chain connects TRBV6-5 to TRBJ2-1, with 9 positions matching TRBD2. The CDR3 sequence is 15 residues long. Germline V gene sequence: CDR1 MNHEY, CDR2 SVGAGI. The J segment lost 5 bases and the V segment lost 6 bases, leaving 8 bases of the junction unmatched. As DNA, the CDR3 is TGTGCCAGCAGGAACACGGGACTAGCCCACAATGAGCAGTTCTTC. Its protein is CASRNTGLAHNEQFF.

The chain links TRBV4-2 to TRBJ2-3, with a possible D match to TRBD2 (6 bases). CDR1 is LGHNA, CDR2 YNFKEQ, per germline. CDR3 length: 16 amino acids. V was cut by 0 bases and J by 1 base, with 11 bases left in between. The CDR3 DNA reads TGTGCCAGCAGCCAAGAGAAGCGGGTGGGCACAGATACGCAGTATTTT. This codes for CASSQEKRVGTDTQYF.

V usage is TRBV5-1 and J usage is TRBJ2-1; possibly TRBD2 for D (6 bases). CDR1 and CDR2 from the germline V gene are SGHRS and YFSETQ. Trimming removed 4 bases at V and 2 bases at J, with 13 bases between. The length of the CDR3 is 15 residues. DNA of the CDR3: TGCGCCAGCAGCAAGCCCGGGGGTGCCTACAATGAGCAGTTCTTC. Translated: CASSKPGGAYNEQFF.

This clonotype was found a few times. V is TRBV12-3 or TRBV12-4 and J is TRBJ1-1; D remains ambiguous. The V end was cut by 5 bases, the J end by 11 bases, with 12 bases between. The CDR3 runs to 11 residues. CDR3 DNA sequence: TGTGCCAGCAGTAGAGCGTCCCGTGCTTTCTTT. Protein sequence: CASSRASRAFF.

The V call is TRBV29-1, the J call TRBJ2-5, with 8 bases matching TRBD2. The DNA matches TRBJ2-7 better at its end, which makes the J call doubtful. This CDR3 contains 14 residues. Germline V gene sequence: CDR1 SQVTM, CDR2 ANQGSEA. The CDR3 bases are TGCAGCGTTGAAATTGCGGGAGGTTCTGTCGAGCAGTACTTC. It yields the protein CSVEIAGGSVEQYF.